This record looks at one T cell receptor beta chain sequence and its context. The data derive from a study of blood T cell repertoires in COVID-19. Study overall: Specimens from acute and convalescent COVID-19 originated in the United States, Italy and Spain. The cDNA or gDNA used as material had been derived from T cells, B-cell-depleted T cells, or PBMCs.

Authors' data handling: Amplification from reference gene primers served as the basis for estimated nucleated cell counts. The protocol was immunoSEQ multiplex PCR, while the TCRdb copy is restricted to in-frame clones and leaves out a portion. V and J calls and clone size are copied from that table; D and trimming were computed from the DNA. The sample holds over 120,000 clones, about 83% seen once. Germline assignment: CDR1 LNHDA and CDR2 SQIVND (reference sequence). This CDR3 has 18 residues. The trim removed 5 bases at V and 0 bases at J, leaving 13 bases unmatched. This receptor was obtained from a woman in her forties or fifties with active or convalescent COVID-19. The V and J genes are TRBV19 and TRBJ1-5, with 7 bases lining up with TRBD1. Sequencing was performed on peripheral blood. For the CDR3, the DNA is TGTGCCAGTAGTCCCCTGAGGTACAGGGGCTCTAGCAATCAGCCCCAGCATTTT. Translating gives CASSPLRYRGSSNQPQHF.